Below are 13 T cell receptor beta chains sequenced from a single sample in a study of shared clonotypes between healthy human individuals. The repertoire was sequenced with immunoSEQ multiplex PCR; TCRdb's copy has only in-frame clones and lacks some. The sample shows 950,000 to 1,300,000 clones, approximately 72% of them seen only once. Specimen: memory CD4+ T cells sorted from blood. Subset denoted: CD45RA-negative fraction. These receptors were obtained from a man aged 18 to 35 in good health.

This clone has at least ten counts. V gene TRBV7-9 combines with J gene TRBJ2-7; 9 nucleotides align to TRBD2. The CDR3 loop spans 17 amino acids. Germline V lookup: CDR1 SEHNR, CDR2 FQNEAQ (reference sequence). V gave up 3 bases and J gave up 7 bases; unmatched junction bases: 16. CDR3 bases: TGTGCCAGCAGCTTCCCATACCGACTAGCGGAAGGGGATGAGCAGTACTTC. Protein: CASSFPYRLAEGDEQYF.

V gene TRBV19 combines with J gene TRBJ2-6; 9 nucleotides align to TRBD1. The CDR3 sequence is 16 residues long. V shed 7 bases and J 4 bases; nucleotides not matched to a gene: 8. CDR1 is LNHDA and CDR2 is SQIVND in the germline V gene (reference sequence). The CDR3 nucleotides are TGTGCCAGTAAATCCACAGGGGGCGGAGGGGCCAACGTCCTGACTTTC. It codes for CASKSTGGGGANVLTF.

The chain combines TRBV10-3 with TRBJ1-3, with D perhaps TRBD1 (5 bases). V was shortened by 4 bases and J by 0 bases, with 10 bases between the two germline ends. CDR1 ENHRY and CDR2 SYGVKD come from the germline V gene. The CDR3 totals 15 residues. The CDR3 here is CAISGTGASGNTIYF. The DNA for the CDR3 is TGTGCCATCAGTGGTACAGGAGCCTCTGGAAACACCATATATTTT.

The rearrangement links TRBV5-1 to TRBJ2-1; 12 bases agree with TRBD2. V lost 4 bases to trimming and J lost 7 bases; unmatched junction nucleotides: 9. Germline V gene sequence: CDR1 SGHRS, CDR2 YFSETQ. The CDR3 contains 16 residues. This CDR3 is CASSPTTSGGKNEQFF. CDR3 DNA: TGCGCCAGCAGCCCCACGACTAGCGGGGGTAAGAATGAGCAGTTCTTC.

This chain's CDR3 is CASSQGRTSYNEQFF. CDR3 nucleotide sequence: TGCGCCAGCAGCCAAGGTAGGACTTCCTACAATGAGCAGTTCTTC. The chain carries TRBV4-1 and TRBJ2-1, with a weak D call TRBD2 (5 bases). The CDR3 totals 15 residues. Germline CDR1 is MGHRA and CDR2 is YSYEKL. V lost 1 base, J lost 1 base, and 8 bases lay in between.

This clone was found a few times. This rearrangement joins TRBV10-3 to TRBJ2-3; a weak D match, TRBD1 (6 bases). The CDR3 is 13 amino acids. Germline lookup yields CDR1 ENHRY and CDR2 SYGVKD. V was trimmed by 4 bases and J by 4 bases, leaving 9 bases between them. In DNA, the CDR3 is TGTGCCATCAGTGGGGGGCGGGCAGATACGCAGTATTTT. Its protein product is CAISGGRADTQYF.

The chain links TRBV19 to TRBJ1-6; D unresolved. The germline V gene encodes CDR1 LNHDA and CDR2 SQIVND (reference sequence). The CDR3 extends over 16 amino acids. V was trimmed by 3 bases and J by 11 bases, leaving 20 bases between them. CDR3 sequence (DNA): TGTGCCAGTAGTATTTCAGGCGTACGAGGTATGGCACCCCTCCACTTT. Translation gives CASSISGVRGMAPLHF.

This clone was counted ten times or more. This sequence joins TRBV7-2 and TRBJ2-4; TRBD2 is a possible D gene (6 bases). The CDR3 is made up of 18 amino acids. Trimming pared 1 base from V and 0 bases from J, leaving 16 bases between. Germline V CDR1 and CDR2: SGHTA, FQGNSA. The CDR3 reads CASSLEGGGDLAKNIQYF. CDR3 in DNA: TGTGCCAGCAGCTTAGAGGGAGGTGGAGACCTAGCCAAAAACATTCAGTACTTC.

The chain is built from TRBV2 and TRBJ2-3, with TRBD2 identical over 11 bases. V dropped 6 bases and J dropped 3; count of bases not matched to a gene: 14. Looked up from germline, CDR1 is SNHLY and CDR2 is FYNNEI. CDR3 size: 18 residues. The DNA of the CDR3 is TGTGCCAGCAGCGATATTCTAGCGGGAGGATTCGTTACAGATACGCAGTATTTT. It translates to CASSDILAGGFVTDTQYF.

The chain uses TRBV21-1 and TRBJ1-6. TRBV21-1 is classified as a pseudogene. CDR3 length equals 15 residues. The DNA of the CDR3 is TGTGCCAGCAGCAAAGTTCGGAACCCTAATTCACCCCTCCACTTT. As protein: CASSKVRNPNSPLHF.

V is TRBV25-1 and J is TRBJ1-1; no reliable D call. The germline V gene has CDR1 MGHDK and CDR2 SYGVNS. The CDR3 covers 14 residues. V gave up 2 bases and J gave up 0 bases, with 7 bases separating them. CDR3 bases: TGTGCCAGCAGTGAAATAGGCATGAACACTGAAGCTTTCTTT. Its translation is CASSEIGMNTEAFF.

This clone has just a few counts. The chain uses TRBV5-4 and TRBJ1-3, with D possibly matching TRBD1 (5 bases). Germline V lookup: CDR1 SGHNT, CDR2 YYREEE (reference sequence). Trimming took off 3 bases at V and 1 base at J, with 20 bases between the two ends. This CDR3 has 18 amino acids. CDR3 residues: CASSSHGAGPGSGNTIYF. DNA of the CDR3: TGTGCCAGCAGCTCCCACGGGGCAGGGCCGGGGTCTGGAAACACCATATATTTT.

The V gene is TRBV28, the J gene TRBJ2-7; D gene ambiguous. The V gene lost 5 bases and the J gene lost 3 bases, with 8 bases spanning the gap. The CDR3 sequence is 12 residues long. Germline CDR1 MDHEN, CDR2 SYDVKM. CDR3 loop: CASSRAIYEQYF. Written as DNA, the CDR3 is TGTGCCAGCAGTCGAGCAATCTACGAGCAGTACTTC.